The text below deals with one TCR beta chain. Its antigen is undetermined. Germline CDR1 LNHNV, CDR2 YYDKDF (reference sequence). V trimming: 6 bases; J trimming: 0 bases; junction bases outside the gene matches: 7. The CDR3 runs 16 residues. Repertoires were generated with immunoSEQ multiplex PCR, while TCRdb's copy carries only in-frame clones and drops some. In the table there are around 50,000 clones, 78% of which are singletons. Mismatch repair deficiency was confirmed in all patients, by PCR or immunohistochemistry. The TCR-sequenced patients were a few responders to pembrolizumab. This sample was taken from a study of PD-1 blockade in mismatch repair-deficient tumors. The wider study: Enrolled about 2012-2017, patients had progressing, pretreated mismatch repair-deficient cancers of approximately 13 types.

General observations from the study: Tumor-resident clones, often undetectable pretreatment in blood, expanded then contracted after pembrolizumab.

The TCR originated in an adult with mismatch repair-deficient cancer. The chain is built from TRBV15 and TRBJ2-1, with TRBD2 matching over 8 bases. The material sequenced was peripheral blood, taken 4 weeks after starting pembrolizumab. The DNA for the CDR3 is TGTGCCACCAGGTCTGGAAGCGGGAGCTCCTACAATGAGCAGTTCTTC. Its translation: CATRSGSGSSYNEQFF.